The present T cell receptor (beta chain) was sequenced within a study of kidney transplant recipient with SARS-CoV-2 infection. The germline V gene encodes CDR1 MDHEN and CDR2 SYDVKM. The CDR3 length is 15 residues. Trimming shortened V by 8 bases and J by 4 bases, and 20 bases separated the two germline ends. A remark on this clonotype: A much larger clone differs from this one at a single base, so this may be a read error.

TCRdb passed the reads through MiXCR, listing each CDR3 protein once. In the table there are fewer than 250,000 distinct CDR3 sequences, 25% to 30% of which are singletons. This sequence was found in a young adult male patient who had COVID-19 and was a kidney transplant recipient. These T cells may partly come from the graft donor. The source was a blood sample, collected at baseline and on day 111 from a kidney transplant recipient. This sequence joins TRBV28 and TRBJ1-1; weak D call: TRBD1 (5 bases). DNA for the CDR3: TGTGCCAGCGGTCCGCGGTCGGGCAGGGTCACTGAAGCTTTCTTT. Translation gives CASGPRSGRVTEAFF.